This T cell receptor beta chain was identified during a study of human T cells and chemical hapten exposure (dated by TCRdb to about 2021). Describing the broader study: For sensitization, 2% DPC in acetone was applied to a roughly 2 cm by roughly 2 cm area of upper inner arm skin. Patch testing was done on the upper back using Finn chambers containing 0.01% DPC, and results were scored after 6 days according to International Contact Dermatitis Research Group standards. Libraries were combined into a pool for sequencing, and differences in TCR yield between samples came mainly from small differences in library volumes within the pool. Blood was sampled from patients pre-sensitization (week 0) and at 2, 6 and about 24 weeks after DPC sensitization. Throughout the approximately 26-week study period, patients were also given weekly therapeutic DPC doses on the scalp. The patient cohort, mostly female, included alopecia areata with under or over 50% scalp involvement, alopecia totalis and alopecia universalis. The study tracked peripheral blood TCR repertoire changes in vivo during primary and secondary sensitization to the hapten diphenylcyclopropenone (DPC) in alopecia patients. Blood for TCR sequencing was provided by twenty-nine alopecia patients at one to four time points (pre-sensitization, 2, 6 and 24 weeks). The full study reports these points: DPC sensitization did not change the number of TCRs with a frequency above 1 in 1000, and there was no evidence of changes in global repertoire structure. Patch test score correlated positively with the number of PT1 expanded TCRs, reaching significance at thresholds 8, 16 and 32 but not at 4. Because all patients had alopecia, a presumed autoimmune disease, the immune response of the patients might differ from that of healthy individuals. Repeated subsampling changed both the strength of the expansion versus patch-test correlation and the threshold at which the correlation became significant. Significantly more large CDR3 similarity clusters were formed by expanded TCRs than by pre-sensitization or healthy control sets, consistent with antigen-driven responses.

Concerning this clonotype itself: The antigen it recognizes is unknown. Per-base qualities were not stored, and no clone one base away is much larger.

The library was built by means of RACE. The sample was run on a NextSeq 500. During library preparation, unique molecular identifiers were attached to individual cDNA molecules so that TCRs could be counted quantitatively and reproducibly. Each blood RNA sample was used to sequence both TCR alpha and TCR beta chains. As for the original processing: Samples had a median of roughly 91,000 TCRs, with a range from 23,224 to 690,600. V, J and CDR3 annotation of the TCR reads was carried out using the Decombinator software suite. For PS versus PT1 abundance plots, all samples were subsampled to the same number of TCRs (28,000). Expanded TCRs were defined as absent before sensitization and observed at least eight times at the 2-week time point. Through fastp at Q25 and MiXCR, TCRdb rebuilt clones from the public reads, retaining in-frame beta chains. Duplicate CDR3 protein sequences are folded into a single record with the most common DNA and genes. TCRdb assigned the V and J calls; the authors' analysis was not used. This sample holds 300,000 to 450,000 distinct CDR3 sequences; 5% to 6.5% were observed only once. The biggest ten clones account for approximately 2.8% of the sample.

Here V drops 6 bases and J drops 1 base, and the junction holds 11 bases not matched to any gene. Spanning cysteine to phenylalanine, the CDR3 consists of 17 amino acids. The DNA shown is the 51-base CDR3, in frame from base 1. From the germline V gene (reference sequence), CDR1 is MNHNY and CDR2 is SVGAGI. According to the study, the label for this sample's time point signals: pre-sensitization, week 0. Explained via the paper, the treatment or condition label denotes: therapeutic diphenylcyclopropenone sensitization with weekly scalp DPC. At every patch-test visit, the blood draw took place before the patch test was put on. To be eligible, patients had to be aged 18 to 70, diagnosed with alopecia and judged suitable for DPC therapy, while pregnant patients were excluded. Unfractionated whole blood was collected in Tempus Blood RNA tubes, and total RNA was extracted from that blood.

This TCR was recovered from a woman aged 45 to 65 with alopecia areata. Some clones in this sample may be carry-over from other donors' samples. The sequenced sample was whole blood, obtained in connection with sensitization to the hapten diphenylcyclopropenone (DPC). Recombination joined TRBV6-6 with TRBJ2-2; 7 bases in between match TRBD2. The CDR3 corresponds to CASRGFGGGRNTGELFF. The DNA reads as follows: TGTGCCAGCAGGGGTTTTGGGGGAGGGAGGAACACCGGGGAGCTGTTTTTT.